This TCR beta chain is drawn from a study of Graves' ophthalmopathy and Graves' hyperthyroidism. Study context: Peripheral blood sampling occurred at initial diagnosis, before any treatment.

Note on this clonotype: The target antigen is unknown.

Losses at the gene ends were 3 bases for V and 3 bases for J; bases not matched to a gene: 7. CDR3 size: 15 residues. Germline V gene data show CDR1 as MNHEY and CDR2 as SMNVEV (reference sequence). Findings and caveats of the study: Blood contained most expanded thyroid clonotypes exceeding 0.001 frequency. Progression of ophthalmopathy was predicted by the model with about 66% sensitivity and around 77% specificity.

RNA served as the template for amplifying TCR beta CDR3 regions. Second-round multiplex PCR came after first-round RT-PCR with HTBI primers. TCRdb reprocessed the multiplex PCR reads with MiXCR, giving one entry per CDR3 protein. Of approximately 160,000 distinct CDR3 sequences listed, around two fifths were seen once; the top ten hold around 8.9%. PBMCs were isolated by Ficoll-Paque density gradient centrifugation, using 7.5 to 10 ml of fresh peripheral blood as the starting material. The chain employs TRBV27 and TRBJ2-7; 8 positions match TRBD2. The sequence was collected from a man aged 25-40 years with Graves' ophthalmopathy. What was sequenced was peripheral blood. The CDR3 DNA sequence: TGTGCCAGCAGTTTCTTACTAGCGGAGTACTACGAGCAGTACTTC. Its translation: CASSFLLAEYYEQYF.